This T cell receptor (beta chain) was retrieved from a study of cytomegalovirus exposure and HLA in healthy donors. A remark on this clone: The antigen is unknown.

Germline V gene sequence: CDR1 SGHRS, CDR2 YFSETQ. The CDR3 totals 16 residues. J was trimmed by 5 bases and V by 0 bases; bases with no gene match: 7. PCR primers comprised 60 Vbeta and 13 Jbeta primers. Clones were read by immunoSEQ multiplex PCR, and TCRdb kept only the in-frame ones, dropping some. Among about 160,000 clones listed, 80% to 90% were seen once. Study-wide results and caveats: It is likely that the observed cluster of highly shared sequence variants was a sequencing artifact.

V is TRBV5-1 and J is TRBJ2-1, with 8 positions matching TRBD1. The clonotype comes from a middle-aged man in good health and CMV-seropositive. Source material: PBMCs. CDR3 in amino acids: CASSLEGQGANNEQFF. The CDR3 nucleotides read TGCGCCAGCAGCTTGGAGGGGCAGGGGGCTAACAATGAGCAGTTCTTC.